A single sample gave rise to the 26 T cell receptor beta chains below, sequenced in a study of blood T cells in healthy people across ages. A second PCR, run for roughly 7 to 11 cycles, used a sample-barcoded 5' primer plus a J-beta primer mix. One entry per CDR3 protein results from TCRdb running MiXCR on the 5' RACE reads. This table holds some 700,000 distinct CDR3 sequences, around 40% found once. Source material: blood. These TCRs come from a woman aged 55-75 years in good health.

The rearrangement uses TRBV20-1 and TRBJ1-1; D perhaps matches TRBD1 (5 bases). The CDR3 length is 13 residues. Germline V gives CDR1 DFQATT, CDR2 SNEGSKA (reference sequence). Deletions cut 4 bases from V and 0 bases from J, with 9 bases between. In DNA, the CDR3 is TGCAGTGCTACTGTCAGGGTGAACACTGAAGCTTTCTTT. Translated: CSATVRVNTEAFF.

This clonotype was seen a few times. This chain links TRBV28 with TRBJ2-7; 11 nucleotides line up with TRBD1. Trimming removed 6 bases from V and 0 bases from J; junction bases left unmatched: 7. CDR3 length equals 16 residues. Germline lookup yields CDR1 MDHEN and CDR2 SYDVKM. The CDR3 DNA reads as TGTGCCAGCAGCCTCCCTGGGACAGGGGGCTCCTACGAGCAGTACTTC. Translating it yields CASSLPGTGGSYEQYF.

With respect to this clonotype: A much more abundant neighbour one base away suggests this may be a read error. V is TRBV7-2 and J is TRBJ1-1; D gene ambiguous. Per the germline V gene, CDR1 is SGHTA and CDR2 is FQGNSA. The CDR3 totals 14 residues. The V end was cut by 5 bases, the J end by 6 bases, with 16 bases between. CDR3 amino acids: CTSSLRTDAPEAFF. As DNA, the CDR3 is TGTACCAGCAGCCTTCGGACGGATGCCCCTGAAGCTTTCTTT.

The CDR3 sequence: CASSPPVAGGLDEQYF. CDR3 nucleotide sequence: TGCGCCAGCAGCCCACCCGTTGCGGGGGGCCTTGACGAGCAGTACTTC. The chain recombines TRBV5-1 with TRBJ2-7; 8 nucleotides match TRBD2. CDR1 is SGHRS and CDR2 is YFSETQ in the germline V gene. The CDR3 sequence is 16 residues long. The ends lost 4 bases at V and 5 bases at J; junction bases unmatched: 14.

This clonotype was counted a few times. The chain is built from TRBV3-1 and TRBJ2-5; D remains ambiguous. This CDR3 is 13 amino acids long. CDR1 and CDR2 (germline): LGHDT, YNNKEL (reference sequence). V dropped 1 base and J dropped 4 bases, with 7 bases sitting between them. The DNA of the CDR3 is TGTGCCAGCAGCCAAGGGAATCGAGAGACCCAGTACTTC. Protein sequence: CASSQGNRETQYF.

This clonotype turned up a few times. DNA of the CDR3: TGTGCCACCCTACCCGCAGGGGGCGGATATGGCTACACCTTC. Translation: CATLPAGGGYGYTF. V gene TRBV27 combines with J gene TRBJ1-2; 8 nucleotides agree with TRBD1. Germline V CDR1 and CDR2: MNHEY, SMNVEV (reference sequence). Trimming at V came to 10 bases and at J to 5 bases, leaving 12 bases not matched to a gene. CDR3 size: 14 residues.

This clonotype was recorded a few times. The chain joins TRBV25-1 to TRBJ1-4; no firm D call. The V and J ends lost 7 bases and 8 bases respectively, with 17 bases between them. CDR1 and CDR2 (germline): MGHDK, SYGVNS. The CDR3 sequence is 14 residues long. The CDR3 DNA sequence: TGTGCCAGCAACCCCGGCAGGCCGGACGAAAAACTGTTTTTT. Its translation: CASNPGRPDEKLFF.

The V call is TRBV6-1, the J call TRBJ1-5; D may be TRBD1 (6 bases). Trimming cost V 10 bases and J 0 bases, with 22 bases left between them. Germline CDR1 and CDR2: MNHNS and SASEGT. The CDR3 covers 17 residues. The CDR3 DNA sequence: TGTGCCACAATGGGGGCAGAACGACTCTATAGCAATCAGCCCCAGCATTTT. It codes for CATMGAERLYSNQPQHF.

The chain recombines TRBV7-3 with TRBJ2-3; 11 positions match TRBD2. V was clipped by 5 bases and J by 2 bases; unmatched bases: 6. Germline assignment: CDR1 SGHTA and CDR2 FQGTGA. This CDR3 spans 16 amino acids. As DNA, the CDR3 is TGTGCCAGCAGCCCCAGACTAGCGGGGTTCACAGATACGCAGTATTTT. It yields the protein CASSPRLAGFTDTQYF.

The chain combines TRBV7-2 with TRBJ2-5, with D hard to call. In germline, CDR1 is SGHTA, CDR2 FQGNSA. CDR3 length: 12 amino acids. The V and J ends lost 6 bases and 11 bases respectively, with 16 bases between them. In DNA form, the CDR3 reads TGTGCCAGCAGTGTGGACCGGTCGAGGCAGTACTTC. This sequence encodes CASSVDRSRQYF.

The chain recombines TRBV15 with TRBJ2-5; D is perhaps TRBD1 (6 bases). The CDR3 consists of 16 residues. V was trimmed by 0 bases and J by 2 bases, leaving 13 bases between them. Per germline, CDR1 LNHNV and CDR2 YYDKDF (reference sequence). This CDR3 is CATSRDLGQLQETQYF. In nucleotides, the CDR3 is TGTGCCACCAGCAGAGATCTGGGACAATTACAAGAGACCCAGTACTTC.

The chain recombines TRBV20-1 with TRBJ1-1; D unresolved. The CDR3 loop spans 14 amino acids. V lost 0 bases, J lost 1 base, and 9 bases lay in between. Germline V lookup: CDR1 DFQATT, CDR2 SNEGSKA (reference sequence). In DNA, the CDR3 is TGCAGTGCTAGAGATGTAAGCACGAACACTGAAGCTTTCTTT. It encodes CSARDVSTNTEAFF.

The chain uses TRBV5-5 and TRBJ2-5; D ambiguous. Per germline, CDR1 SGHKS and CDR2 YYEKEE (reference sequence). Trimming removed 4 bases at V and 4 bases at J, with 14 bases between. This CDR3 comprises 14 residues. The CDR3 coding sequence is TGTGCCAGCAGCGTACGCTCGGTCGGAGAGACCCAGTACTTC. It yields the protein CASSVRSVGETQYF.

This clonotype was seen only a few times. The chain has TRBV6-5 and TRBJ2-7, with a possible D match to TRBD1 (5 bases). V gave up 4 bases and J gave up 2 bases, with 12 bases separating them. The germline V gene encodes CDR1 MNHEY and CDR2 SVGAGI. The CDR3 is 14 amino acids. The CDR3 region has the DNA TGTGCCAGCAGTTCCCCGCAGGGCGCCTACGAGCAGTACTTC. Its translation is CASSSPQGAYEQYF.

The sample holds a few counts of this clonotype. The CDR3 protein is CASSWVGRHEQFF. The DNA for the CDR3 is TGTGCCAGCAGTTGGGTGGGGCGTCATGAGCAGTTCTTC. The chain carries TRBV12-3 or TRBV12-4 and TRBJ2-1, with a tentative D call TRBD1 (5 bases). The CDR3 sequence is 13 residues long. V lost 4 bases and J lost 8, with 12 bases in between.

This clonotype was counted only a few times. This chain uses TRBV3-1 with TRBJ2-4; TRBD2 matches at 7 bases. TRBJ2-7 matches the DNA end more closely, so the J call is doubtful. Germline CDR1 reads LGHDT; CDR2 reads YNNKEL (reference sequence). CDR3 size: 13 residues. The CDR3: CASSQEGGNEQYF. DNA for the CDR3: TGTGCCAGCAGCCAAGAGGGGGGGAACGAGCAGTACTTC.

This chain connects TRBV14 to TRBJ1-1, with a tentative D call TRBD1 (6 bases). Trimming removed 3 bases from V and 1 base from J, with 12 bases in between. The CDR3 sequence is 15 residues long. Germline V gene lookup returns CDR1 SGHDN and CDR2 FVKESK. CDR3: CASSQGGQRNTEAFF. The CDR3 DNA is TGTGCCAGCAGCCAGGGGGGGCAGAGGAACACTGAAGCTTTCTTT. The complete variable domain, with remaining parts taken from reference TRBV14 and TRBJ1-1, reads EAGVTQFPSHSVIEKGQTVTLRCDPISGHDNLYWYRRVMGKEIKFLLHFVKESKQDESGMPNNRFLAERTGGTYSTLKVQPAELEDSGVYFCASSQGGQRNTEAFFGQGTRLTVV.

In this sample, this clonotype turned up once. A junction boundary mismatches the germline segment, possibly from a read error. The chain carries TRBV4-3 and TRBJ2-4, with D perhaps TRBD1 or TRBD2 (5 bases each). This CDR3 comprises 17 residues. Looked up from germline, CDR1 is LGHNA and CDR2 is YSLEER. CDR3 sequence reads: CASSQGDSALAKNVQYF. Written as DNA, the CDR3 is TGCGCCAGCAGCCAAGGCGACAGTGCCCTAGCCAAAAACGTTCAGTACTTC.

J is TRBJ2-3 and V is TRBV6-5, with a tentative D call TRBD1 (5 bases). Germline V lookup: CDR1 MNHEY, CDR2 SVGAGI. The V end was cut by 4 bases, the J end by 4 bases, with 12 bases between. The CDR3 runs 14 residues. CDR3 protein: CASSLQGSADTQYF. CDR3 bases: TGTGCCAGCAGTTTGCAGGGTTCAGCAGATACGCAGTATTTT.

The chain employs TRBV29-1 and TRBJ2-5; 8 bases map to TRBD1. CDR3 size: 15 residues. After removal of 3 bases from V and 5 bases from J, the junction contained 11 bases not matched to a gene. Germline V gene sequence: CDR1 SQVTM, CDR2 ANQGSEA. This CDR3 reads CSVDRLTGAGETQYF. Here the CDR3 DNA reads TGCAGCGTTGATAGATTGACAGGGGCGGGGGAGACCCAGTACTTC.

This clonotype showed up just a few times. The chain is built from TRBV5-1 and TRBJ1-1, with TRBD1 as a possible D gene (5 bases). Trimming left V 1 base short and J 2 bases short, with 12 bases between. The germline V gene has CDR1 SGHRS and CDR2 YFSETQ. The CDR3 has 15 residues. CDR3 sequence: CASSLQGTLNTEAFF. The CDR3 coding sequence is TGCGCCAGCAGCTTGCAGGGAACCCTAAACACTGAAGCTTTCTTT.

This clonotype was observed a few times. This clone may be a read error of a much larger clone one base away. The chain links TRBV6-5 to TRBJ2-7; D could derive from TRBD1 or TRBD2 (6 bases each). This CDR3 has 14 amino acids. Trimming took 4 bases from V and 4 from J, leaving 14 bases between them. Germline CDR1 is MNHEY and CDR2 is SVGAGI. The chain's CDR3 is CASSCRRGGYEQYF. DNA for the CDR3: TGTGCCAGCAGTTGCCGCAGGGGAGGATACGAGCAGTACTTC.

The chain's CDR3 is CASSSGLAGGYQYF. The CDR3 nucleotides read TGTGCCAGCAGCTCGGGACTAGCGGGAGGGTACCAGTACTTC. This chain connects TRBV7-9 to TRBJ2-5; 16 bases line up with TRBD2. From germline, CDR1 is SEHNR and CDR2 FQNEAQ (reference sequence). The length of the CDR3 is 14 residues. J lost 10 bases, V lost 4 bases, and 3 bases had no gene match. Combining the CDR3 with reference TRBV7-9 and TRBJ2-5 gives the whole variable domain DTGVSQNPRHKITKRGQNVTFRCDPISEHNRLYWYRQTLGQGPEFLTYFQNEAQLEKSRLLSDRFSAERPKGSFSTLEIQRTEQGDSAMYLCASSSGLAGGYQYFGPGTRLLVL.

The chain is built from TRBV7-2 and TRBJ2-5; 8 bases are shared with TRBD2. Germline V gene sequence: CDR1 SGHTA, CDR2 FQGNSA. This CDR3 spans 15 amino acids. Losses at the gene ends were 5 bases for V and 1 base for J; bases not matched to a gene: 6. CDR3 residues: CASSIQLAAQETQYF. The CDR3 nucleotides read TGTGCCAGCAGCATTCAACTAGCGGCCCAAGAGACCCAGTACTTC.

This clonotype turned up a few times. Germline and junction disagree at one end, which may indicate a read error. The CDR3 coding sequence is TGCAGTGCCAGAGTAGCGGGTAGCTCCTACAATGAGCAGTTCTTC. Its translation is CSARVAGSSYNEQFF. V is TRBV20-1 and J is TRBJ2-1; 7 nucleotides match TRBD2. CDR1 and CDR2 (germline): DFQATT, SNEGSKA (reference sequence). The CDR3 totals 15 residues.

This clonotype was seen repeatedly, ten times or more. The chain recombines TRBV27 with TRBJ2-7, with 10 bases that match TRBD1. V shed 5 bases and J 4 bases; nucleotides not matched to a gene: 8. In germline, CDR1 is MNHEY, CDR2 SMNVEV (reference sequence). The CDR3 sequence is 15 residues long. The CDR3 DNA sequence: TGTGCCAGCAGTCCATGGACAGGGGGGGTTTACGAGCAGTACTTC. Protein product: CASSPWTGGVYEQYF.